These 20 T cell receptor beta chains share one sample of origin, sequenced in a study of T cells in Graves' hyperthyroidism and ophthalmopathy. Researchers amplified the TCR beta CDR3 regions from RNA transcripts. The HTBI primer set drove a first-round RT-PCR of the TCR CDR3. In TCRdb, the multiplex PCR reads were re-called with MiXCR into one record per CDR3 protein. The sample contains around 700,000 distinct CDR3 sequences, roughly 32% of which appear only once. The sequenced material came from blood. These receptors all stem from a woman aged 40 to 55 with Graves' hyperthyroidism.

This clonotype was seen a handful of times. The chain recombines TRBV29-1 with TRBJ2-5; D remains ambiguous. The CDR3 is made up of 11 amino acids. V was cut by 4 bases and J by 4 bases, with 7 bases left in between. Germline loops: CDR1 SQVTM, CDR2 ANQGSEA. CDR3 sequence: CSVVSVETQYF. The CDR3 DNA is TGCAGCGTTGTGAGCGTAGAGACCCAGTACTTC.

V gene TRBV12-3 or TRBV12-4 combines with J gene TRBJ1-5; 8 nucleotides match TRBD1. The ends lost 2 bases at V and 7 bases at J; junction bases unmatched: 10. The CDR3 runs to 16 residues. CDR3 in amino acids: CASSLRRQGARQPQHF. The CDR3, as DNA: TGTGCCAGCAGTTTAAGGCGGCAGGGGGCGCGACAGCCCCAGCATTTT.

This clonotype was recorded a few times. CDR3 protein: CASTGTAESETQYF. For the CDR3, the DNA is TGTGCCAGCACGGGGACAGCTGAGTCTGAGACCCAGTACTTC. The J gene is TRBJ2-5, the V gene TRBV28; TRBD1 agrees at 7 bases. Germline V gene lookup returns CDR1 MDHEN and CDR2 SYDVKM. The CDR3 spans 14 residues. Unmatched junction bases numbered 10, after V lost 7 bases and J lost 5 bases.

Points on this clonotype: No DNA is shown, since the ends of the CDR3 on it are uncertain; the CDR3 is the one TCRdb lists. The rearrangement uses TRBV10-1 and TRBJ2-2; the table gives TRBD1 as D, unverified against the DNA. Both ends counted, the CDR3 spans 22 residues. CDR1 WNHNN and CDR2 SYGVQD come from the germline V gene (reference sequence). This chain's CDR3 is CASSVSGANVLTFGAGTGELFF.

This clonotype came up a few times. The J gene is TRBJ2-7, the V gene TRBV5-1; 8 positions agree with TRBD1. The CDR3 extends over 14 amino acids. V dropped 4 bases and J dropped 2; count of bases not matched to a gene: 5. Per the germline V gene, CDR1 is SGHRS and CDR2 is YFSETQ. CDR3 loop: CASSIDRGTYEQYF. CDR3 in DNA: TGCGCCAGCAGCATCGACAGGGGTACCTACGAGCAGTACTTC. Full variable domain (rest looked up from reference TRBV5-1 and TRBJ2-7): KAGVTQTPRYLIKTRGQQVTLSCSPISGHRSVSWYQQTPGQGLQFLFEYFSETQRNKGNFPGRFSGRQFSNSRSEMNVSTLELGDSALYLCASSIDRGTYEQYFGPGTRLTVT.

This clonotype was recorded at least ten times. The V gene is TRBV6-5, the J gene TRBJ2-5; 7 positions agree with TRBD1. Germline-derived CDR1 and CDR2 are MNHEY and SVGAGI. This CDR3 comprises 15 residues. Losses at the gene ends were 4 bases for V and 5 bases for J; bases not matched to a gene: 10. CDR3: CASSSSGDSRETQYF. CDR3 coding DNA: TGTGCCAGCAGTTCATCCGGGGACAGCAGGGAGACCCAGTACTTC.

The rearrangement links TRBV10-1 to TRBJ1-1; D unclear. The CDR3 consists of 13 residues. CDR1 and CDR2 from the germline V gene are WNHNN and SYGVQD (reference sequence). Trimming pared 9 bases from V and 4 bases from J, leaving 15 bases between. Here the CDR3 DNA reads TGCGCCAGTAAGACGGATCTGGGCACTGAAGCTTTCTTT. It yields the protein CASKTDLGTEAFF.

This chain links TRBV20-1 with TRBJ2-5, with 7 bases lining up with TRBD2. From germline, CDR1 is DFQATT and CDR2 SNEGSKA (reference sequence). The V gene end was trimmed by 5 bases and the J gene end by 3 bases; junction bases not matched to a gene: 9. This CDR3 is built from 14 residues. The CDR3, as DNA: TGCAGTGCTGGGGGGGTTGTGGGGAAAGAGACCCAGTACTTC. As protein: CSAGGVVGKETQYF.

The J gene is TRBJ2-7, the V gene TRBV7-3; possible D gene TRBD2, 5 bases. CDR1 is SGHTA, CDR2 FQGTGA, per germline. With 5 bases removed from V and 6 bases from J, the gap between germline ends came to 14 bases. CDR3 length: 13 amino acids. In DNA form, the CDR3 reads TGTGCCAGCAGCCAAGATTTCCGGGGCGAGCAGTACTTC. This translates into CASSQDFRGEQYF.

The V and J genes are TRBV11-2 and TRBJ1-6, with 7 bases aligning to TRBD1. V lost 5 bases to trimming and J lost 3 bases; unmatched junction nucleotides: 7. Germline V gene data show CDR1 as SGHAT and CDR2 as FQNNGV. The CDR3 sequence is 16 residues long. The CDR3 DNA reads TGTGCCAGCAGCAGAACGGGACAGTTCTATAATTCACCCCTCCACTTT. This sequence encodes CASSRTGQFYNSPLHF.

Turning to this clonotype: As the CDR3 is not closed by the conserved phenylalanine or tryptophan, this likely results from a read error. The DNA is omitted, as the CDR3 cannot be located on it reliably, and the CDR3 follows TCRdb's listing. The J gene is TRBJ1-2, the V gene TRBV24-1. The germline V gene encodes CDR1 KGHDR and CDR2 SFDVKD. The CDR3 has 13 residues if both end residues are counted. CDR3 sequence: CATSDADIRGYAS.

The chain combines TRBV29-1 with TRBJ1-4, with a tentative D call TRBD1 (5 bases). The CDR3 extends over 12 amino acids. Germline V CDR1 and CDR2: SQVTM, ANQGSEA. Trimming stripped 4 bases from V and 7 bases from J, with 10 bases between. The CDR3, as DNA: TGCAGCGTTGGGTGGGGGGGTGAAAAACTGTTTTTT. It is translated as CSVGWGGEKLFF.

This chain uses TRBV9 with TRBJ1-2; possibly TRBD1 for D (5 bases). Germline-derived CDR1 and CDR2 are SGDLS and YYNGEE. V was pared by 4 bases and J by 4 bases, with 14 bases between. CDR3 length: 14 amino acids. In DNA form, the CDR3 reads TGTGCCAGCAGCTTGGAGACAGCTACCTATGGCTACACCTTC. Residues: CASSLETATYGYTF.

This clonotype has ten or more counts. The CDR3 coding sequence is TGTGCCGTCTGGGGTAGCGGGAATGATAACGAGCAGTACTTC. Its translation: CAVWGSGNDNEQYF. J is TRBJ2-7 and V is TRBV7-6, with 8 bases fitting TRBD2. This CDR3 is 14 amino acids long. After removal of 11 bases from V and 5 bases from J, the junction contained 14 bases not matched to a gene. CDR1 and CDR2 from the germline V gene are SGHVS and FNYEAQ.

This clonotype was seen at least ten times. V usage is TRBV20-1 and J usage is TRBJ2-7; 9 bases agree with TRBD2. The CDR3 extends over 13 amino acids. With 7 bases clipped from V and 3 bases from J, the junction kept 7 bases outside the gene matches. The germline gives CDR1 DFQATT, CDR2 SNEGSKA (reference sequence). Here the CDR3 DNA reads TGCAGTGTCCCCGGGCGGGAGGGCTACGAGCAGTACTTC. Translating it yields CSVPGREGYEQYF.

The chain is built from TRBV7-8 and TRBJ2-7; D gene ambiguous. The CDR3 covers 13 residues. V was trimmed by 5 bases and J by 6 bases, leaving 14 bases between them. From germline, CDR1 is SGHVS and CDR2 FQNEAQ. The CDR3 DNA follows: TGTGCCAGCAGCCCCCAGGCTTTAGCCGAGCAGTACTTC. It specifies CASSPQALAEQYF. Full variable domain (missing parts from reference TRBV7-8 and TRBJ2-7): GAGVSQSPRYKVAKRGQDVALRCDPISGHVSLFWYQQALGQGPEFLTYFQNEAQLDKSGLPSDRFFAERPEGSVSTLKIQRTQQEDSAVYLCASSPQALAEQYFGPGTRLTVT.

The chain carries TRBV7-3 and TRBJ1-5, with TRBD1 as a possible D gene (6 bases). Germline loops: CDR1 SGHTA, CDR2 FQGTGA. V lost 4 bases and J lost 3, with 10 bases in between. The CDR3 has 14 residues. CDR3 amino acids: CASSYRQANQPQHF. The CDR3 nucleotides are TGTGCCAGCAGCTACAGACAGGCCAATCAGCCCCAGCATTTT.

The chain links TRBV4-3 to TRBJ2-5; 7 bases align to TRBD1. This CDR3 has 16 residues. V trimming: 0 bases; J trimming: 5 bases; junction bases outside the gene matches: 9. Looked up from germline, CDR1 is LGHNA and CDR2 is YSLEER. DNA for the CDR3: TGCGCCAGCAGCCAAGATATGACAGGGCGGGCCGAGACCCAGTACTTC. This encodes CASSQDMTGRAETQYF.

This clonotype was counted many times. The CDR3 DNA reads TGTGCCAGCAGTGGGGGACAGGCAGCCTACGAGCAGTACTTC. Amino acid sequence: CASSGGQAAYEQYF. This sequence joins TRBV25-1 and TRBJ2-7; 8 positions agree with TRBD1. V lost 4 bases, J lost 2 bases, and 4 bases stayed unmatched. The CDR3 has 14 residues. Germline CDR1 is MGHDK and CDR2 is SYGVNS.

The CDR3 is CASSQDIMTPYGYTF. The CDR3 DNA reads TGCGCCAGCAGCCAAGATATAATGACTCCCTATGGCTACACCTTC. The V gene is TRBV4-3, the J gene TRBJ1-2; D gene uncertain. Trimming stripped 0 bases from V and 4 bases from J, with 12 bases between. Germline V gives CDR1 LGHNA, CDR2 YSLEER. This CDR3 contains 15 residues.